This T cell receptor beta chain comes out of a study of OX40 agonist ivuxolimab in advanced cancers. Libraries were prepared by immunoSEQ multiplex PCR; TCRdb keeps only in-frame clonotypes and omits some of them. The repertoire consists of 31,000 or so clones, with 75% to 95% occurring once and the leading ten covering approximately 4.8%. This CDR3 contains 15 residues. V was pared by 0 bases and J by 7 bases, with 13 bases between. CDR1 and CDR2 from the germline V gene are MGHRA and YSYEKL. Sampling times: baseline, cycle 4 day 1, cycle 7 day 1. The source of this sequence is an adult with an advanced solid tumor such as melanoma, head and neck, liver or kidney cancer. V is TRBV4-1 and J is TRBJ1-5; D is unclear. This specimen was CD4+ or CD8+ T cells sorted from blood, taken in a trial of the OX40 agonist ivuxolimab. CDR3 sequence (DNA): TGCGCCAGCAGCCAAGAAAAGGGTTTGGGGCAGCCCCAGCATTTT. It codes for CASSQEKGLGQPQHF.